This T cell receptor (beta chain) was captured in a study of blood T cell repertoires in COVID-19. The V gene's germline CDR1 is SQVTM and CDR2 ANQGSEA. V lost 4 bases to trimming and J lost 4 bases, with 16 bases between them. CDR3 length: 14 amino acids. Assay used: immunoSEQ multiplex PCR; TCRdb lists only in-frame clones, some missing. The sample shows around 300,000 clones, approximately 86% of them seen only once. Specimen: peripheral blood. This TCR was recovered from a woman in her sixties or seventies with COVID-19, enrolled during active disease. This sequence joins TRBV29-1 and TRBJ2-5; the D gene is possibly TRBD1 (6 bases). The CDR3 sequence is CSVGGRPGRETQYF. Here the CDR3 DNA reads TGCAGCGTTGGGGGGCGACCCGGCCGAGAGACCCAGTACTTC.